This T cell receptor beta chain was sequenced in a study of CXCR3-negative and CXCR3-positive naive CD8 T cells (dated by TCRdb to between 2019 and 2020). For the study in its entirety: In total, 120 million to 150 million TRB reads were obtained, which works out to roughly 1.5 +/- 0.3 million reads per library. The diversity and physicochemical repertoire analyses included more than nine donors pooled from two independent experiments. Naive subsets from five or six donors and memory cells from 3 donors were included in the TRBV-TRBJ cluster analysis. Here is what the overall study found, with its caveats: Compared with CXCR3-negative naive cells, CXCR3-positive naive cells had TRB CDR3s with higher hydrophobicity (lower Kidera factor 4), lower energy, and higher strength and volume indices. Similar TRBV-TRBJ usage was shown by naive CXCR3-negative and CXCR3-positive cells from the same donor, whereas distinct patterns were shown by memory cells. Freshly isolated PBMCs were used for most assays because CXCR3 expression went down partially after cryopreservation. Comparably high repertoire diversity was found in both naive subsets, whereas much lower repertoire diversity was found in memory CD8+ T cells. Because surface CD5, which is linked to self-reactivity in mice, was comparable between the naive subsets, TCR interaction strength was also inferred from TRB CDR3 physicochemical properties.

Sequencing was performed on a NextSeq 550. The Human TCR Profiling Kit (MiLaboratory) was used to make UMI-labeled 5' RACE TRB cDNA libraries. cDNA synthesis used the entire amount of extracted RNA, and PCR amplification then used the entire amount of cDNA produced. Libraries were prepared in parallel with an identical number of PCR cycles. Regarding the original processing steps: With a requirement of at least two reads per UMI, MIGEC and MiXCR extracted about 50,000 +/- 10,000 unique UMI-labeled TRB cDNA molecules per library. Each library averaged 40,000 +/- 10,000 functional in-frame TRB CDR3 nucleotide clonotypes without stop codons. After downsampling to 5000 UMI-labeled TRB molecules per sample, diversity metrics, including normalized Shannon-Wiener and Chao1, were computed in VDJtools. VDJtools was used to calculate clonotype-size-weighted physicochemical properties of the central five CDR3 residues, namely interaction energy, strength, volume and Kidera factor 4. Reprocessed by TCRdb, the reads give a single entry per CDR3 protein sequence, without DNA. These V and J calls are TCRdb output, not the study's own analysis. The table of this sample itemizes over 150,000 distinct CDR3 sequences. The ten biggest clones cover about 0.48% of the sample.

Points on this clonotype: The specificity of this receptor is unknown.

For every CD8+ T cell subset, under 350,000 cells were flow-sorted straight into RLT lysis buffer, and each subset was sorted in triplicate. Naive CD8+ T cells were defined stringently as CD45RO-CCR7+CD27+CD95- to exclude memory contaminants. Using standard density gradient centrifugation, peripheral blood mononuclear cells were isolated from buffy coats. Naive CXCR3-negative and CXCR3-positive CD8+ T cells were flow-sorted using a FACSAria III. Total RNA was extracted from sorted cells with an RNeasy Mini Kit. The CDR3, from cysteine to phenylalanine, totals 13 residues. The coding DNA is unavailable. Reading the germline V gene (reference sequence) gives CDR1 SEHNR and CDR2 FQNEAQ.

What was sequenced was naive CXCR3+ CD8+ T cells from blood. This specimen's cell subset or site label, per the study, means: CD45RO-CCR7+CD27+CD95- naive CD8+ T cells expressing CXCR3 (TNR3+). The sequence came from a human donor in good health. Some clones in this sample may be carry-over from other donors' samples. The receptor chain draws on TRBV7-9 and TRBJ1-1. The CDR3 corresponds to CASSLEGNPEAFF.